This record covers a single T cell receptor (beta chain). This clone was detected only a few times. This clone's antigen is unknown. No base-level quality is on record; no much larger clone is a single base apart. V is reduced by 5 bases and J by 1 base, leaving a spacing of 11 bases between them. CDR1 and CDR2, per the germline V gene, are MDHEN and SYDVKM. Including cysteine and phenylalanine, the CDR3 has 14 amino acids. Only the CDR3 part of the read is kept: 42 bases, read in frame from the first base. The immunoSEQ Assay, a bias-controlled multiplex PCR, was used to amplify TCRbeta CDR3 regions from genomic DNA. Under the source paper's analysis protocol: The number of nucleated cells in each sample was estimated by amplification of reference gene primers within the assay. Sequence reads were collapsed and filtered to measure the absolute abundance of every unique TCRbeta CDR3 rearrangement. For each sample, productive Simpson clonality was calculated as the square root of Simpson's diversity index over productive rearrangements. TCRdb carries this immuneACCESS record with in-frame sequences only. Its versions omit some clonotypes, under half of them owing to an unresolved V gene in the studies checked, with the rest unexplained. V, J and clone size derive from that table, while D and trimming were established from the DNA sequence. This sample holds approximately 74,000 clones; around 80% were observed only once. The ten largest clones take up under 3% of the sample.

Collaborating institutions collected whole blood in K2EDTA tubes following their own protocols. For TCRbeta analysis, collaborators shipped samples as frozen whole blood, isolated PBMCs, or DNA extracted from either of those sample types. These data are taken from a study of blood T cell repertoires in COVID-19 (TCRdb year 2020). Broadly, across the study: Samples covering the acute and convalescent phases of COVID-19 were provided by collaborators in the United States, Italy and Spain. Samples were obtained from the ongoing ImmuneRACE study (first 160 participants) and from over a thousand subjects provided by 6 global collaborators. The prospective study material was composed of cDNA or gDNA derived from T cells, B-cell-depleted T cells, or PBMCs. The sample metadata nearly always contained a de-identified subject ID, COVID-19 status, age in years and sex. Where available, HLA class I and class II types were obtained from metadata supplied by the sample provider rather than from assay-based typing. Deeply sampled blood TCRbeta repertoires from subjects exposed to, actively infected with, or recovered from COVID-19 were included in the dataset. The repertoires were made available in a free public database intended to serve as a resource for research on the immune response to SARS-CoV-2. Study-level results and caveats: How much clinical and demographic metadata was included differed by source and by participant, and the metadata was provided uncurated.

The chain joins TRBV28 to TRBJ1-1; 6 matching bases give a weak D call of TRBD1. The receptor comes from a man older than 75 with active or convalescent COVID-19. Sequenced input: peripheral blood. CDR3 protein: CASSHRTANTEAFF. At the DNA level, the sequence is TGTGCCAGCAGTCATAGGACAGCGAACACTGAAGCTTTCTTT. The CDR3, completed at both ends by the reference TRBV28 and TRBJ1-1 genes, gives the full variable domain DVKVTQSSRYLVKRTGEKVFLECVQDMDHENMFWYRQDPGLGLRLIYFSYDVKMKEKGDIPEGYSVSREKKERFSLILESASTNQTSMYLCASSHRTANTEAFFGQGTRLTVV.